This T cell receptor beta chain was sequenced during a study of cytomegalovirus exposure and HLA in healthy donors. Study-wide points: The study labeled 150 to 200 TCR beta chains cytomegalovirus-associated. Most sequenced TCRs were rare (though some public TCRs occurred in many donors). Confirmation in vitro established that a few CMV-associated chains were specific for CMV antigens.

This clone was recorded once. Its antigen is undetermined. Primers included in the PCR were 60 Vbeta and 13 Jbeta primers. Generated by immunoSEQ multiplex PCR, the TCRdb table keeps only in-frame clones and is missing some. The sample has more than 100,000 clones; roughly three fifths are singletons. Sequenced: PBMCs. The clonotype was recovered from a man younger than 30 in good health and CMV-seronegative.

The CDR3 region has the DNA TGTGCCACCAGCCTGGGACAGGGGTTCCCCTACGAGCAGTACTTC. Protein: CATSLGQGFPYEQYF. The chain couples TRBV15 to TRBJ2-7, with 10 bases identical to TRBD1. Germline CDR1 reads LNHNV; CDR2 reads YYDKDF (reference sequence). The J segment lost 2 bases and the V segment lost 5 bases, leaving 6 bases of the junction unmatched. This CDR3 spans 15 amino acids.